This T cell receptor beta chain derives from a study of shared clonotypes between healthy human individuals. Data came from immunoSEQ multiplex PCR; TCRdb stores just in-frame clones and leaves some out. Of roughly 1,500,000 clones detected, 95% to 99% appear once; the ten largest clones hold about 0.45%. This CDR3 has 16 residues. V lost 0 bases, J lost 6 bases, and 8 bases stayed unmatched. Per germline, CDR1 SGDLS and CDR2 YYNGEE. With regard to this clone: No antigen is known for it.

Overall study findings and caveats: Incompleteness in sorted-subset sequencing, despite large depth, was shown by rarefaction.

This TCR was recovered from a man in his thirties or forties in good health. The sequenced material came from naive CD4+ T cells sorted from blood. Indicated subset: CD45RA+ positively selected. The rearrangement uses TRBV9 and TRBJ2-1; 8 bases fit TRBD2. The CDR3 is CASSVGLRREVNEQFF. CDR3 DNA: TGTGCCAGCAGCGTAGGTCTACGGCGGGAGGTCAATGAGCAGTTCTTC.